This T cell receptor (beta chain) was sequenced for a study of T cell responses to AZD1222 COVID-19 vaccine. The data were produced by immunoSEQ multiplex PCR, yet TCRdb's version contains in-frame clones alone and is incomplete. Of over 45,000 clones in the sample, approximately 80% were seen once. V gave up 4 bases and J gave up 2 bases, with 14 bases separating them. In germline, CDR1 is SGHAT, CDR2 FQNNGV. The CDR3 consists of 15 residues. Study-wide results and caveats: Among AZD1222 vaccinees, only six or seven were seropositive at baseline. Donors were chiefly white British, with a greater number of females, and clonal diversity was perhaps underestimated.

Notes on this clone: Its antigen is as yet unknown.

Here the sequenced sample was peripheral blood, taken on day 0 of AZD1222 vaccination. The V gene is TRBV11-2, the J gene TRBJ1-2; D may be TRBD1 (5 bases). The sequence came from an adult in good health. The CDR3 loop reads CASSSLWRGNYGYTF. Here the CDR3 DNA reads TGTGCCAGCAGCTCACTTTGGAGGGGAAACTATGGCTACACCTTC. The whole variable domain, filled in from reference TRBV11-2 and TRBJ1-2, reads EAGVAQSPRYKIIEKRQSVAFWCNPISGHATLYWYQQILGQGPKLLIQFQNNGVVDDSQLPKDRFSAERLKGVDSTLKIQPAKLEDSAVYLCASSSLWRGNYGYTFGSGTRLTVV.